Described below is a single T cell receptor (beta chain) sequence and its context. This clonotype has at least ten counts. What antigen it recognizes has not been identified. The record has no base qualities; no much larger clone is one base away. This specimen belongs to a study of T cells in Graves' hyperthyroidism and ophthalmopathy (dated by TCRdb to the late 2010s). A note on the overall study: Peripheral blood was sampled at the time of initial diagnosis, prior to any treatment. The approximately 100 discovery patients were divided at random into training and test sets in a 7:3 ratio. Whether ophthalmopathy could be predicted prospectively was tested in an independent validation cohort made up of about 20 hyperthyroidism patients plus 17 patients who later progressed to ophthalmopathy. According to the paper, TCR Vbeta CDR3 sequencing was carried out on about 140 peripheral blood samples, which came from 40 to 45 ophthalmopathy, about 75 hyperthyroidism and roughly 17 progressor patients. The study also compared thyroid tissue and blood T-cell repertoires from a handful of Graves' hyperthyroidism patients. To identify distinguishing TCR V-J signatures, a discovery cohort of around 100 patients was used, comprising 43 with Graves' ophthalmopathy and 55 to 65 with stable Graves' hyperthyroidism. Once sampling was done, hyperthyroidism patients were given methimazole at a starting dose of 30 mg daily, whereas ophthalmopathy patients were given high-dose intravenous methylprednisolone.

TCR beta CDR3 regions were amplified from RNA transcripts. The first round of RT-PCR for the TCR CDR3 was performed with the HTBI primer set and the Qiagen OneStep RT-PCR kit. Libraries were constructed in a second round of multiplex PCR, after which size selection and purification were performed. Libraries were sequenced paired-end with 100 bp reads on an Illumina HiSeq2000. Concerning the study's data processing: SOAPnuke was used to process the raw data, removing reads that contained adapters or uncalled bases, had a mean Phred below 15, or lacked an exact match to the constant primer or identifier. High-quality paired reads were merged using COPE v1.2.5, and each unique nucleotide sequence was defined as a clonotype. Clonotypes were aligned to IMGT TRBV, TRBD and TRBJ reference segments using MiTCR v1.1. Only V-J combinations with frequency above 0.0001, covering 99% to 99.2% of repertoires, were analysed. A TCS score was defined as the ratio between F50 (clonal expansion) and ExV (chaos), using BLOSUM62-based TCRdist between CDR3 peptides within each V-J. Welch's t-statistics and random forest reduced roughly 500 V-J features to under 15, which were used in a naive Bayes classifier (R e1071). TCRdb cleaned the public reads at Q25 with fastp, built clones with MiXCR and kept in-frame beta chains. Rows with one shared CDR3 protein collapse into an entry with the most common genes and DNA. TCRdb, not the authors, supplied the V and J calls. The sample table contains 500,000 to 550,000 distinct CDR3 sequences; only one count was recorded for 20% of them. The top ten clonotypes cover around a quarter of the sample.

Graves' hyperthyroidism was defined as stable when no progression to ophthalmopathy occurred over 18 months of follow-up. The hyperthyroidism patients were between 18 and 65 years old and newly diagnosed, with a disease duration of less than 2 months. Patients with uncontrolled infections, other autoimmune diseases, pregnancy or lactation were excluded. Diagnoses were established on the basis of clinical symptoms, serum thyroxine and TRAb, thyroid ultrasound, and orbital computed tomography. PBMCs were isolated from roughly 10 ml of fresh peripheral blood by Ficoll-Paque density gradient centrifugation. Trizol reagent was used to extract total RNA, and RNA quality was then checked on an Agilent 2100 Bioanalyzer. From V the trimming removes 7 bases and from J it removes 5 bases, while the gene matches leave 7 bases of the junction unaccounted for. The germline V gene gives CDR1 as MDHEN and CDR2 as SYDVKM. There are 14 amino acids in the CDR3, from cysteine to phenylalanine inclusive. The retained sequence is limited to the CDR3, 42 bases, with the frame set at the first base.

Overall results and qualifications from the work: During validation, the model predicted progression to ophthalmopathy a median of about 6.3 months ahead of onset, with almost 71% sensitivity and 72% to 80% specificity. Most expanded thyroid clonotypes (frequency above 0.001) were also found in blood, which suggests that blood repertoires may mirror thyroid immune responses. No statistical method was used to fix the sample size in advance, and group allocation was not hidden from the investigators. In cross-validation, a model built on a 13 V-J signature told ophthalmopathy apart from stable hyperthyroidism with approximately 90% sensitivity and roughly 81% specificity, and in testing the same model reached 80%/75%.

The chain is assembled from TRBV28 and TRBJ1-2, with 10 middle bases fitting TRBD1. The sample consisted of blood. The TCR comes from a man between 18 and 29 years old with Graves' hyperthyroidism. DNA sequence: TGTGCCAGCAAGTGGACAGGGGGAGGGTATGGCTACACCTTC. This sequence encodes CASKWTGGGYGYTF.